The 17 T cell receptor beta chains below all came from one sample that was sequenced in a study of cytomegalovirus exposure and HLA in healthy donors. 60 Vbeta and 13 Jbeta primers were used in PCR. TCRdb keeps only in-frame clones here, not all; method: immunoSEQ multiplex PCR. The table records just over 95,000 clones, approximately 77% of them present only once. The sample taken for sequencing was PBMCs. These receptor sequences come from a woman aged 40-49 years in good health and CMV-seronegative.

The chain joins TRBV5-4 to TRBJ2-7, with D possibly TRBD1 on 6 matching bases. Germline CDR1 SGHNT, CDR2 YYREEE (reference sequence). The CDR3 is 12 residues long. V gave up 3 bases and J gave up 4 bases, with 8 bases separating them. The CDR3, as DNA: TGTGCCAGCAGCTCACAGGGTTACGAGCAGTACTTC. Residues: CASSSQGYEQYF.

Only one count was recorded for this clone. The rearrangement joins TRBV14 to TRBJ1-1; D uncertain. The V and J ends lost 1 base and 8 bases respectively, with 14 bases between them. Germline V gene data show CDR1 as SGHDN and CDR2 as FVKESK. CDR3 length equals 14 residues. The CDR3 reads CASSQVGVGPEAFF. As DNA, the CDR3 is TGTGCCAGCAGCCAAGTGGGAGTGGGCCCGGAAGCTTTCTTT.

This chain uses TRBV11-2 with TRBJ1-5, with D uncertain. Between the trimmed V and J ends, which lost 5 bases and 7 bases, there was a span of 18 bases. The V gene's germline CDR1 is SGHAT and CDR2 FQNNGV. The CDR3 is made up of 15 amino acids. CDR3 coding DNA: TGTGCCAGCAGCCGAGGCGCGGGCCGCGGGCAGCCCCAGCATTTT. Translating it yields CASSRGAGRGQPQHF.

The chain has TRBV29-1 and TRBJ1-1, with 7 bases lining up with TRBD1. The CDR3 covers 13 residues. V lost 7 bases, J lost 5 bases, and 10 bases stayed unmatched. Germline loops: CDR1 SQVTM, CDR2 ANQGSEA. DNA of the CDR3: TGCAGCGGCGGATGGAGGGGGCTTACTGAAGCTTTCTTT. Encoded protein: CSGGWRGLTEAFF.

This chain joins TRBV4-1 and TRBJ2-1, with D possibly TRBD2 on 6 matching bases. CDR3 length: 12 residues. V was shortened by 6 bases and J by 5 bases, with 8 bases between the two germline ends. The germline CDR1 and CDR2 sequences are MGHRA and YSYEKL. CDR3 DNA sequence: TGCGCCAGCAGGGGGGGAGACAATGAGCAGTTCTTC. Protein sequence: CASRGGDNEQFF.

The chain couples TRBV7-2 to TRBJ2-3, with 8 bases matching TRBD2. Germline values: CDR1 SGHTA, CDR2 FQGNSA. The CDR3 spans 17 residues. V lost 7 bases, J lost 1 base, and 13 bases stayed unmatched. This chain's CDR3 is CASTISFGGAGTDTQYF. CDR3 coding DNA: TGTGCCAGCACCATTAGCTTCGGGGGGGCGGGCACAGATACGCAGTATTTT.

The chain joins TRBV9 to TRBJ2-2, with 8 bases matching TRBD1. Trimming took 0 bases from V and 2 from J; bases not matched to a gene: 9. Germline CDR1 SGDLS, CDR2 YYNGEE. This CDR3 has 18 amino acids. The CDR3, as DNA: TGTGCCAGCAGCGTAGGGACAGGGTGGTTTGTTAACACCGGGGAGCTGTTTTTT. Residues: CASSVGTGWFVNTGELFF.

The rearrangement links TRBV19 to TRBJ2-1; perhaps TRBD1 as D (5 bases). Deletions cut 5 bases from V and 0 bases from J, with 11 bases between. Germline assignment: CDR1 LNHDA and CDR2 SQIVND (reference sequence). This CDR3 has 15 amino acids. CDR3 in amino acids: CASSVTGSSYNEQFF. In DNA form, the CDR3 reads TGTGCCAGTAGTGTAACAGGTAGCTCCTACAATGAGCAGTTCTTC.

This chain's CDR3 is CASREGYF. The CDR3 DNA follows: TGTGCCAGCAGAGAGGGGTACTTC. This chain joins TRBV5-8 and TRBJ2-7, with D perhaps TRBD2 (5 bases). Between the trimmed V and J ends, which lost 5 bases and 12 bases, there was a span of 6 bases. CDR3 size: 8 residues. From germline, CDR1 is SGHTS and CDR2 YDEGEE. The full variable domain, in which reference TRBV5-8 and TRBJ2-7 provide the parts outside the CDR3, is EAGVTQSPTHLIKTRGQQATLRCSPISGHTSVYWYQQALGLGLQFLLWYDEGEERNRGNFPPRFSGRQFPNYSSELNVNALELEDSALYLCASREGYFGPGTRLTVT.

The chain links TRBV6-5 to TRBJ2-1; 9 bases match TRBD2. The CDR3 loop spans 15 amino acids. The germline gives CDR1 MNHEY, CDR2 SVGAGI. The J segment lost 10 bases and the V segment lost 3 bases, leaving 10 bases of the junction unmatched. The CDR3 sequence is CASSYGGTSTWEQFF. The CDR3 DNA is TGTGCCAGCAGTTATGGTGGGACTAGCACTTGGGAGCAGTTCTTC.

CDR3 region: CASSTGGVFTDTQYF. CDR3 bases: TGTGCCAGCAGTACCGGGGGGGTGTTCACAGATACGCAGTATTTT. V is TRBV2 and J is TRBJ2-3, with 8 bases that match TRBD2. J lost 2 bases, V lost 5 bases, and 6 bases had no gene match. The germline V gene encodes CDR1 SNHLY and CDR2 FYNNEI. The CDR3 has 15 amino acids. The whole variable domain, filled in from reference TRBV2 and TRBJ2-3, reads EPEVTQTPSHQVTQMGQEVILRCVPISNHLYFYWYRQILGQKVEFLVSFYNNEISEKSEIFDDQFSVERPDGSNFTLKIRSTKLEDSAMYFCASSTGGVFTDTQYFGPGTRLTVL.

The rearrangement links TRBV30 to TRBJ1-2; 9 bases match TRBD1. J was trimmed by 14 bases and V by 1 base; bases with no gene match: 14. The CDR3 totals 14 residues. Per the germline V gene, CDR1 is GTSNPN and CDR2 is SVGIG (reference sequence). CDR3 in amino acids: CAWSEITGQGEETF. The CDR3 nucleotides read TGTGCCTGGAGTGAAATAACGGGACAGGGAGAAGAAACCTTC.

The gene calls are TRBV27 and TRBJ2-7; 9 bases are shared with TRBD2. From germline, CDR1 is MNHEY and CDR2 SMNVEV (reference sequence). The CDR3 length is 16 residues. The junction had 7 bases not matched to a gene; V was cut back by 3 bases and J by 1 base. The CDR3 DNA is TGTGCCAGCAGTTTTAGGGCGGGGGGGGTTTCCTACGAGCAGTACTTC. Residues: CASSFRAGGVSYEQYF.

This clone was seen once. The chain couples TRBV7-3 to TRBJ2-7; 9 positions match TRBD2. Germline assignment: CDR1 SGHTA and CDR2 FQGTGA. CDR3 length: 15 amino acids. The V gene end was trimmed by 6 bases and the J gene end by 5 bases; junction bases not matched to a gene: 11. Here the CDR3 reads CASSLAIAGVDEQYF. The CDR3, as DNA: TGTGCCAGCAGTTTAGCCATAGCGGGGGTAGACGAGCAGTACTTC. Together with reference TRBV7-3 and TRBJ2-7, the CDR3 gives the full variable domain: GAGVSQTPSNKVTEKGKYVELRCDPISGHTALYWYRQSLGQGPEFLIYFQGTGAADDSGLPNDRFFAVRPEGSVSTLKIQRTERGDSAVYLCASSLAIAGVDEQYFGPGTRLTVT.

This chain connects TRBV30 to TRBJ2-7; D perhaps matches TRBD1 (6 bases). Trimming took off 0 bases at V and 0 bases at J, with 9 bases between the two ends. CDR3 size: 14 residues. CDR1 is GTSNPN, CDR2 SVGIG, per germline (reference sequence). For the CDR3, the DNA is TGTGCCTGGAGTGTACAGGGCCTCTCCTACGAGCAGTACTTC. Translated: CAWSVQGLSYEQYF.

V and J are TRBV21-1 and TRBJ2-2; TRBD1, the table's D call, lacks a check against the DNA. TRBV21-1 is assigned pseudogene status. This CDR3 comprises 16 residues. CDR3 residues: CASSILDRHSTGELFF. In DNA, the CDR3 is TGTGCCAGCAGCATTTTAGACAGACACTCCACCGGGGAGCTGTTTTTT.

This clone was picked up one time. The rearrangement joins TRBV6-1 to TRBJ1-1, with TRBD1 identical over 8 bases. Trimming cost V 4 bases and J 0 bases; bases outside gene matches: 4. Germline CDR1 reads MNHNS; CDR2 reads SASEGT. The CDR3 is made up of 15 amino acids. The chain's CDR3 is CASSARTGLNTEAFF. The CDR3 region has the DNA TGTGCCAGCAGTGCGCGGACAGGGCTGAACACTGAAGCTTTCTTT.